The T cell receptor (beta chain) described here comes from a study of technical replicates of blood from a handful of donors. The CDR3 runs to 14 residues. CDR1 and CDR2 (germline): SGHDT, YYEEEE. Trimming took 5 bases from V and 2 from J; bases not matched to a gene: 3. The data were produced by immunoSEQ multiplex PCR, yet TCRdb's version contains in-frame clones alone and is incomplete. The sample consists of approximately 81,000 clones, just over 95% of them appearing once. What was sequenced was T cells isolated from PBMCs. The rearrangement joins TRBV5-6 to TRBJ2-1; TRBD2 matches 8 bases. The receptor comes from a human donor in good health. The CDR3 region has the DNA TGTGCCAGCAGGGGCGGGGGGACCTACAATGAGCAGTTCTTC. This codes for CASRGGGTYNEQFF.